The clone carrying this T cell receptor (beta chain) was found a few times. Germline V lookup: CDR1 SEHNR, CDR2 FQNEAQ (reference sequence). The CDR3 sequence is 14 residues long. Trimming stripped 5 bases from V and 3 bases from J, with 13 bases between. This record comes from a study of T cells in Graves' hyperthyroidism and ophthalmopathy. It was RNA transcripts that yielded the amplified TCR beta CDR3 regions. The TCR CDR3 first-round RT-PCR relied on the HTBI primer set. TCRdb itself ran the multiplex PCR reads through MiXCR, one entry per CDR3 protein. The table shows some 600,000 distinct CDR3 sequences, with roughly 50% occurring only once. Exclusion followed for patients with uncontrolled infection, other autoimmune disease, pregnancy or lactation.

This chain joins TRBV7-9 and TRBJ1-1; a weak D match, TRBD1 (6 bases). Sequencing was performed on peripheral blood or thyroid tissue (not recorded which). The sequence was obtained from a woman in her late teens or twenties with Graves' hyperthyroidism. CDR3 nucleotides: TGTGCCAGCAGCCAAAGGGACATCCACACTGAAGCTTTCTTT. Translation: CASSQRDIHTEAFF. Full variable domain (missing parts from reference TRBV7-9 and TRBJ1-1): DTGVSQNPRHKITKRGQNVTFRCDPISEHNRLYWYRQTLGQGPEFLTYFQNEAQLEKSRLLSDRFSAERPKGSFSTLEIQRTEQGDSAMYLCASSQRDIHTEAFFGQGTRLTVV.